Presented here are 31 T cell receptor beta chains from one specimen sequenced in a study of T cell repertoires in cytomegalovirus infection. TCRdb reanalysed the reads using MiXCR and keeps one entry per CDR3 protein. The profile shows about 240,000 distinct CDR3 sequences, around 12% of them singletons. Sequencing used PBMCs. The source of these receptors is a human donor in good health (CMV status not recorded). Some clones in this sample may be carry-over from other donors' samples.

This clonotype has ten or more counts. CDR3 region: CASSLAGTSGGWGGANVLTF. CDR3 DNA sequence: TGTGCCAGCAGCTTAGCGGGGACTAGCGGGGGGTGGGGTGGGGCCAACGTCCTGACTTTC. V and J are TRBV7-8 and TRBJ2-6; 15 positions agree with TRBD2. CDR3 length equals 20 residues. Germline CDR1 SGHVS, CDR2 FQNEAQ. The V segment lost 0 bases and the J segment 3 bases; nucleotides outside the gene matches: 6.

The table lists this clonotype with a few counts. This chain uses TRBV6-5 with TRBJ2-7; 10 bases match TRBD2. This CDR3 region has 18 residues. Germline V lookup: CDR1 MNHEY, CDR2 SVGAGI. With 0 bases clipped from V and 0 bases from J, the junction kept 8 bases outside the gene matches. CDR3 sequence: CASSYSKLTSGFSYEQYF. The CDR3 coding sequence is TGTGCCAGCAGTTACTCGAAGCTGACTAGCGGGTTCTCCTACGAGCAGTACTTC.

The chain joins TRBV6-5 to TRBJ2-5; 10 positions agree with TRBD1. Trimming cost V 2 bases and J 9 bases; bases outside gene matches: 0. This CDR3 contains 12 residues. Germline V CDR1 and CDR2: MNHEY, SVGAGI. The CDR3 nucleotides are TGTGCCAGCAGTTACGGACAGGGGGCCCAGTACTTC. It translates to CASSYGQGAQYF.

This clonotype was detected many times. The chain employs TRBV28 and TRBJ1-1, with D possibly being TRBD1 (6 bases). The CDR3 length is 16 residues. Germline V gives CDR1 MDHEN, CDR2 SYDVKM. Trimming left V 2 bases short and J 6 bases short, with 19 bases between. CDR3 residues: CASSLVFGGGGSEAFF. As DNA, the CDR3 is TGTGCCAGCAGTTTAGTTTTTGGAGGGGGAGGCTCTGAAGCTTTCTTT. The complete variable domain, with remaining parts taken from reference TRBV28 and TRBJ1-1, reads DVKVTQSSRYLVKRTGEKVFLECVQDMDHENMFWYRQDPGLGLRLIYFSYDVKMKEKGDIPEGYSVSREKKERFSLILESASTNQTSMYLCASSLVFGGGGSEAFFGQGTRLTVV.

This clonotype was detected ten times or more. The chain recombines TRBV12-3 or TRBV12-4 with TRBJ1-1; 10 bases agree with TRBD1. After removal of 4 bases from V and 4 bases from J, the junction contained 6 bases not matched to a gene. The CDR3 is made up of 15 amino acids. CDR3 nucleotides: TGTGCCAGCAGTTGGGACAGGGGAGGGAGCACTGAAGCTTTCTTT. As protein: CASSWDRGGSTEAFF.

This clonotype was seen many times. CDR3 residues: CASRTPPGTRRRTGELFF. The CDR3 DNA is TGTGCCAGCAGAACCCCACCCGGGACTAGAAGGAGGACCGGGGAGCTGTTTTTT. J is TRBJ2-2 and V is TRBV6-1, with TRBD2 matching 8 bases. CDR1 and CDR2 (germline): MNHNS, SASEGT. This CDR3 contains 18 residues. Germline trimming cut 6 bases from V and 5 bases from J; bases unmatched to any gene: 17.

This clonotype was counted ten times or more. The gene calls are TRBV5-4 and TRBJ2-7; 8 bases are a match to TRBD1. V dropped 3 bases and J dropped 7; count of bases not matched to a gene: 6. CDR3 size: 13 residues. CDR1 and CDR2 (germline): SGHNT, YYREEE (reference sequence). CDR3 sequence reads: CASSYTGGLEQYF. CDR3 sequence (DNA): TGTGCCAGCAGCTATACAGGGGGACTTGAGCAGTACTTC.

This clonotype was seen at least ten times. V usage is TRBV12-3 or TRBV12-4 and J usage is TRBJ2-7; no definite D call. V was clipped by 7 bases and J by 8 bases, with 15 bases between them. The CDR3 consists of 12 residues. In DNA, the CDR3 is TGTGCCAGCAATTTGCAGTTTGGGCAGCAGTACTTC. The encoded protein is CASNLQFGQQYF.

The table lists this clonotype with many counts. V usage is TRBV11-1 and J usage is TRBJ2-1; 11 bases align to TRBD2. The CDR3 has 16 residues. V gave up 4 bases and J gave up 0 bases; unmatched junction bases: 2. Germline CDR1 is SGHAT and CDR2 is FQDESV (reference sequence). CDR3 coding DNA: TGTGCCAGCAGCTCGGGGACTAGCGGCTCCTACAATGAGCAGTTCTTC. Translating gives CASSSGTSGSYNEQFF.

This clonotype was counted ten times or more. This sequence joins TRBV7-2 and TRBJ2-3, with 11 positions matching TRBD1. The germline CDR1 and CDR2 sequences are SGHTA and FQGNSA. V lost 5 bases and J lost 1; bases outside the gene matches: 2. This CDR3 has 15 residues. The chain's CDR3 is CASSQDRGRTDTQYF. CDR3 nucleotides: TGTGCCAGCAGCCAGGACAGGGGGCGCACAGATACGCAGTATTTT. Drawing the rest from reference TRBV7-2 and TRBJ2-3, the complete variable domain is GAGVSQSPSNKVTEKGKDVELRCDPISGHTALYWYRQSLGQGLEFLIYFQGNSAPDKSGLPSDRFSAERTGGSVSTLTIQRTQQEDSAVYLCASSQDRGRTDTQYFGPGTRLTVL.

This clonotype was counted many times. CDR3 amino acids: CASSVVSSGLTGELFF. CDR3 DNA sequence: TGTGCCAGCAGCGTAGTGTCATCGGGGCTGACCGGGGAGCTGTTTTTT. The V and J genes are TRBV7-9 and TRBJ2-2; the D call may be TRBD1 or TRBD2 (5 bases each). The CDR3 is 16 residues long. V shed 5 bases and J shed 5 bases, with 18 bases lying between them. In germline, CDR1 is SEHNR, CDR2 FQNEAQ (reference sequence).

V is TRBV7-6 and J is TRBJ1-1; D may be TRBD1 (5 bases). This CDR3 region has 15 residues. Trimming shortened V by 0 bases and J by 3 bases, and 11 bases separated the two germline ends. The V gene's germline CDR1 is SGHVS and CDR2 FNYEAQ. The CDR3 is CASSLAGREDTEAFF. CDR3 DNA sequence: TGTGCCAGCAGCTTAGCGGGCAGGGAGGACACTGAAGCTTTCTTT.

This clonotype was picked up many times. The chain couples TRBV25-1 to TRBJ2-1; D may be TRBD2 (6 bases). There are 11 residues in the CDR3. V dropped 8 bases and J dropped 8 bases, with 10 bases sitting between them. Germline loops: CDR1 MGHDK, CDR2 SYGVNS. The CDR3 protein is CASAWGDEQFF. CDR3 in DNA: TGTGCCAGCGCCTGGGGGGATGAGCAGTTCTTC.

This rearrangement joins TRBV11-2 to TRBJ1-5, with 7 bases aligning to TRBD1. Trimming took 4 bases from V and 7 from J; bases not matched to a gene: 10. CDR1 SGHAT and CDR2 FQNNGV come from the germline V gene. The CDR3 spans 15 residues. The CDR3, as DNA: TGTGCCAGCAGCTCGATACTTGAACAGGGGCAGCCCCAGCATTTT. Its translation: CASSSILEQGQPQHF.

This clonotype was seen at least ten times. The chain has TRBV6-1 and TRBJ2-1; D is tentatively TRBD1 or TRBD2 (5 bases each). The CDR3 is 16 residues long. The germline V gene encodes CDR1 MNHNS and CDR2 SASEGT. Trimming cost V 4 bases and J 1 base, with 14 bases left between them. CDR3 sequence: CASSGSLGASYNEQFF. In DNA, the CDR3 is TGTGCCAGCAGTGGTAGCCTCGGGGCTTCCTACAATGAGCAGTTCTTC.

The sample holds many counts of this clonotype. The gene calls are TRBV19 and TRBJ2-2; D is possibly TRBD2 (6 bases). The germline V and J ends were trimmed by 3 bases and 0 bases, with 8 bases remaining between them. The CDR3 totals 15 residues. Germline CDR1 LNHDA, CDR2 SQIVND (reference sequence). The CDR3 DNA reads TGTGCCAGTAGTATCGGCGGGACGAACACCGGGGAGCTGTTTTTT. It is translated as CASSIGGTNTGELFF.

The chain employs TRBV29-1 and TRBJ1-2; unclear D gene. Trimming took off 4 bases at V and 2 bases at J, with 5 bases between the two ends. The CDR3 has 11 amino acids. From germline, CDR1 is SQVTM and CDR2 ANQGSEA. The CDR3 region is CSVAVNYGYTF. The DNA of the CDR3 is TGCAGCGTTGCAGTAAACTATGGCTACACCTTC.

This clonotype appeared a few times. The J gene is TRBJ1-1, the V gene TRBV28; the D is unclear. Per germline, CDR1 MDHEN and CDR2 SYDVKM. This CDR3 is built from 13 residues. The germline V and J ends were trimmed by 3 bases and 7 bases, with 12 bases remaining between them. The DNA of the CDR3 is TGTGCCAGCAGTTTCAGGCAGGCCATTGAAGCTTTCTTT. Protein product: CASSFRQAIEAFF.

The rearrangement uses TRBV20-1 and TRBJ1-3, with no clear D. Germline V lookup: CDR1 DFQATT, CDR2 SNEGSKA (reference sequence). V was clipped by 1 base and J by 5 bases, with 12 bases between them. The CDR3 extends over 14 amino acids. CDR3 residues: CSARAGGQRNTIYF. DNA of the CDR3: TGCAGTGCTAGAGCGGGCGGCCAGCGAAACACCATATATTTT.

J is TRBJ2-7 and V is TRBV28, with a possible D match to TRBD1 (6 bases). This CDR3 contains 12 residues. V dropped 6 bases and J dropped 6 bases, with 12 bases sitting between them. CDR1 MDHEN and CDR2 SYDVKM come from the germline V gene. The CDR3 is CASSRQVGEQYF. CDR3 coding DNA: TGTGCCAGCAGCCGACAGGTCGGCGAGCAGTACTTC. The entire variable domain, with the rest obtained from reference TRBV28 and TRBJ2-7, is as follows: DVKVTQSSRYLVKRTGEKVFLECVQDMDHENMFWYRQDPGLGLRLIYFSYDVKMKEKGDIPEGYSVSREKKERFSLILESASTNQTSMYLCASSRQVGEQYFGPGTRLTVT.

The V gene is TRBV19, the J gene TRBJ2-3; no clear D gene. In germline, CDR1 is LNHDA, CDR2 SQIVND (reference sequence). The V end lost 3 bases, the J end lost 4 bases, and 8 bases lay between the germline ends. This CDR3 is built from 13 residues. The chain's CDR3 is CASSMGWADTQYF. The CDR3 nucleotides read TGTGCCAGTAGTATGGGTTGGGCAGATACGCAGTATTTT.

In its sample, this clonotype was seen many times. This rearrangement joins TRBV7-2 to TRBJ2-2, with D maybe TRBD1 (5 bases). CDR1 SGHTA and CDR2 FQGNSA come from the germline V gene. Trimming shortened V by 2 bases and J by 4 bases, and 8 bases separated the two germline ends. The CDR3 totals 14 residues. The CDR3 is CASSLSGITGELFF. DNA of the CDR3: TGTGCCAGCAGCTTATCAGGGATCACCGGGGAGCTGTTTTTT.

This clonotype was seen many times. The V gene is TRBV6-2 or TRBV6-3, the J gene TRBJ2-3; 13 bases map to TRBD2. The germline V gene encodes CDR1 MNHEY and CDR2 SVGEGT. Losses at the gene ends were 2 bases for V and 4 bases for J; bases not matched to a gene: 6. This CDR3 contains 17 residues. For the CDR3, the DNA is TGTGCCAGCAGTTACCAGAGACTAGCGGGGGGCCCAGATACGCAGTATTTT. Amino acids: CASSYQRLAGGPDTQYF.

This clonotype was counted many times. DNA of the CDR3: TGTGCCAGCAGCCCGGACTGGGTTCAAGAGACCCAGTACTTC. Its translation: CASSPDWVQETQYF. The chain is built from TRBV7-8 and TRBJ2-5; tentative D call: TRBD2 (5 bases). CDR1 and CDR2 from the germline V gene are SGHVS and FQNEAQ. Between the trimmed V and J ends, which lost 5 bases and 2 bases, there was a span of 12 bases. The CDR3 extends over 14 amino acids. The complete variable domain, with remaining parts taken from reference TRBV7-8 and TRBJ2-5, reads GAGVSQSPRYKVAKRGQDVALRCDPISGHVSLFWYQQALGQGPEFLTYFQNEAQLDKSGLPSDRFFAERPEGSVSTLKIQRTQQEDSAVYLCASSPDWVQETQYFGPGTRLLVL.

This clonotype was seen many times. The chain is built from TRBV7-3 and TRBJ2-5; D perhaps matches TRBD1 (5 bases). Trimming took off 5 bases at V and 2 bases at J, with 9 bases between the two ends. The germline gives CDR1 SGHTA, CDR2 FQGTGA. The CDR3 runs to 13 residues. The CDR3 DNA is TGTGCCAGCAGCCTTTACAGGCAAGAGACCCAGTACTTC. It yields the protein CASSLYRQETQYF.

This clonotype occurred many times. The CDR3 DNA sequence: TGTGCCAGCAGCTTACAGGCAGGGGGGGCGAACACTGAAGCTTTCTTT. Protein product: CASSLQAGGANTEAFF. This chain connects TRBV7-2 to TRBJ1-1, with TRBD1 matching 7 bases. The CDR3 is made up of 16 amino acids. The trim removed 2 bases at V and 1 base at J, leaving 7 bases unmatched. Per germline, CDR1 SGHTA and CDR2 FQGNSA.

This clonotype was detected ten times or more. This rearrangement joins TRBV28 to TRBJ1-1; D is possibly TRBD1 (5 bases). Germline loops: CDR1 MDHEN, CDR2 SYDVKM. Trimming removed 2 bases from V and 3 bases from J, with 7 bases in between. The CDR3 has 13 residues. CDR3 sequence: CASSLPQDTEAFF. DNA of the CDR3: TGTGCCAGCAGTTTACCACAGGACACTGAAGCTTTCTTT.

With respect to this clonotype: This sequence may be a read error, since a much larger clone differs from it by one base. The chain recombines TRBV6-5 with TRBJ1-2; 9 nucleotides agree with TRBD1. V shed 8 bases, J shed 8 bases, and the junction held 12 bases outside the gene matches. This CDR3 spans 14 amino acids. Germline assignment: CDR1 MNHEY and CDR2 SVGAGI. CDR3 sequence reads: CASGRDRVGSGYTF. The CDR3 nucleotides are TGTGCCAGCGGTAGGGACAGGGTCGGGAGCGGCTACACCTTC.

In its sample, this clonotype was seen many times. The genes are TRBV7-2 and TRBJ1-1; maybe TRBD1 (5 bases). Germline V gene lookup returns CDR1 SGHTA and CDR2 FQGNSA. V lost 1 base, J lost 5 bases, and 8 bases lay in between. The CDR3 length is 13 residues. The CDR3 sequence: CASSLGGITEAFF. The CDR3 DNA sequence: TGTGCCAGCAGCTTAGGGGGGATAACTGAAGCTTTCTTT.

This clonotype was seen ten or more times. The chain uses TRBV7-2 and TRBJ2-1, with TRBD2 matching 8 bases. Germline V lookup: CDR1 SGHTA, CDR2 FQGNSA. V lost 8 bases, J lost 10 bases, and 10 bases stayed unmatched. The CDR3 length is 13 residues. The CDR3 nucleotides read TGTGCCAGCGGAAGCGGGGGCCCCGGGGAGCAGTTCTTC. As protein: CASGSGGPGEQFF.

This clonotype has ten or more counts. The V and J genes are TRBV6-2 or TRBV6-3 and TRBJ1-1; 7 bases line up with TRBD1. Germline CDR1 reads MNHEY; CDR2 reads SVGEGT. There are 15 residues in the CDR3. V was pared by 4 bases and J by 1 base, with 6 bases of the junction left unmatched. The CDR3 coding sequence is TGTGCCAGCAGTTTCAGGGGGTTGGCGAACACTGAAGCTTTCTTT. It translates to CASSFRGLANTEAFF.